Presented here are 27 T cell receptor beta chains from one specimen sequenced in a study of T cells in Graves' hyperthyroidism and ophthalmopathy. Researchers took RNA transcripts and amplified the TCR beta CDR3 regions from them. In the first-round RT-PCR of the TCR CDR3, the HTBI primer set was used. TCRdb recomputed calls from the multiplex PCR reads with MiXCR, one row per CDR3 protein. The sample holds hundreds of thousands of distinct CDR3 sequences; roughly a quarter are singletons and the top ten take about 11%. Source material: blood. Receptor source: a woman aged 25 to 45 with Graves' ophthalmopathy.

This clonotype was picked up many times. This chain joins TRBV20-1 and TRBJ1-6; the D is unclear. V shed 5 bases and J shed 10 bases, with 6 bases lying between them. This CDR3 spans 10 amino acids. The germline CDR1 and CDR2 sequences are DFQATT and SNEGSKA (reference sequence). The CDR3 region is CSASGSPLHF. The CDR3 DNA reads TGCAGTGCTTCTGGCTCACCCCTCCACTTT.

The chain carries TRBV20-1 and TRBJ2-7, with 8 bases lining up with TRBD2. Germline CDR1 reads DFQATT; CDR2 reads SNEGSKA (reference sequence). This CDR3 is built from 14 residues. The V and J ends lost 4 bases and 1 base, in that order; junction bases with no gene match: 6. This CDR3 is CSATRLAPSYEQYF. CDR3 coding DNA: TGCAGTGCTACCCGACTAGCGCCATCCTACGAGCAGTACTTC.

This chain connects TRBV29-1 to TRBJ2-7; 8 bases align to TRBD2. With V trimmed by 7 bases and J by 1 base, 9 bases remained unmatched. This CDR3 contains 14 residues. In germline, CDR1 is SQVTM, CDR2 ANQGSEA. CDR3 coding DNA: TGCAGCGCTGGAAATAGCGGGGCATCCTACGAGCAGTACTTC. Encoded protein: CSAGNSGASYEQYF.

This clonotype was found a few times. The rearrangement uses TRBV5-1 and TRBJ2-7; 9 nucleotides agree with TRBD1. From germline, CDR1 is SGHRS and CDR2 YFSETQ. With V trimmed by 1 base and J by 3 bases, 8 bases remained unmatched. This CDR3 region has 16 residues. The CDR3 is CASSLSGRDRDYEQYF. CDR3 nucleotides: TGCGCCAGCAGCTTGAGTGGGAGGGACAGGGACTACGAGCAGTACTTC.

The genes are TRBV25-1 and TRBJ1-1; TRBD1 aligns across 8 bases. V was pared by 5 bases and J by 6 bases, with 5 bases of the junction left unmatched. Per the germline V gene, CDR1 is MGHDK and CDR2 is SYGVNS. This CDR3 has 13 residues. The CDR3 sequence: CASSRQGFAEAFF. CDR3 DNA sequence: TGTGCCAGCAGTAGACAGGGGTTCGCTGAAGCTTTCTTT.

This clonotype was picked up many times. V and J are TRBV29-1 and TRBJ1-2; no firm D call. Between the trimmed V and J ends, which lost 1 base and 5 bases, there was a span of 8 bases. Germline V gene data show CDR1 as SQVTM and CDR2 as ANQGSEA. CDR3 size: 12 residues. CDR3 in amino acids: CSVEVEVYGYTF. Here the CDR3 DNA reads TGCAGCGTTGAAGTGGAAGTTTATGGCTACACCTTC.

This clonotype showed up many times. This chain links TRBV27 with TRBJ2-4; possibly TRBD1 or TRBD2 for D (5 bases each). V was cut by 7 bases and J by 7 bases, with 8 bases left in between. The germline V gene has CDR1 MNHEY and CDR2 SMNVEV (reference sequence). The CDR3 has 11 residues. Written as DNA, the CDR3 is TGTGCCAGCATCTGGGGGAACATTCAGTACTTC. Translated, it gives CASIWGNIQYF.

This clonotype appeared many times. This CDR3 reads CAGHSSGANVLTF. The CDR3 DNA reads TGTGCCGGCCATAGCTCTGGGGCCAACGTCCTGACTTTC. The chain joins TRBV6-1 to TRBJ2-6; D gene ambiguous. The CDR3 loop spans 13 amino acids. Per germline, CDR1 MNHNS and CDR2 SASEGT. Trimming removed 11 bases from V and 0 bases from J, with 8 bases in between.

This sequence joins TRBV28 and TRBJ2-5; no reliable D call. Germline-derived CDR1 and CDR2 are MDHEN and SYDVKM. Deletions cut 5 bases from V and 2 bases from J, with 15 bases between. This CDR3 has 15 residues. The CDR3 DNA sequence: TGTGCCAGCAGTACTCAATTATCCGGACAAGAGACCCAGTACTTC. This codes for CASSTQLSGQETQYF.

This clonotype was seen many times. The V gene is TRBV6-2 or TRBV6-3, the J gene TRBJ1-1; no clear D gene. CDR1 is MNHEY, CDR2 SVGEGT, per germline. V was shortened by 2 bases and J by 1 base, with 11 bases between the two germline ends. The CDR3 runs to 15 residues. The CDR3 loop is CASSYVVTGNTEAFF. CDR3 bases: TGTGCCAGCAGTTACGTTGTAACGGGGAACACTGAAGCTTTCTTT.

This clonotype was observed at least ten times. The rearrangement links TRBV7-8 to TRBJ2-7; unclear D gene. The CDR3 runs to 16 residues. Per germline, CDR1 SGHVS and CDR2 FQNEAQ. V lost 0 bases, J lost 2 bases, and 14 bases lay in between. The CDR3 sequence is CASSLAYETGAYEQYF. Here the CDR3 DNA reads TGTGCCAGCAGCTTAGCGTACGAGACGGGCGCCTACGAGCAGTACTTC.

The chain has TRBV28 and TRBJ2-7, with TRBD2 as a possible D gene (5 bases). V lost 4 bases to trimming and J lost 2 bases, with 9 bases between them. The CDR3 has 13 amino acids. The germline CDR1 and CDR2 sequences are MDHEN and SYDVKM. The CDR3 DNA sequence: TGTGCCAGCAGTTGGACTGACGCCTACGAGCAGTACTTC. This sequence encodes CASSWTDAYEQYF.

The sample holds many counts of this clonotype. CDR3 nucleotides: TGTGCCAGCATGGTTACGCGGGGAACCATTAGCTCCTACAATGAGCAGTTCTTC. Protein sequence: CASMVTRGTISSYNEQFF. The chain has TRBV6-2 or TRBV6-3 and TRBJ2-1; D is possibly TRBD2 (6 bases). The V gene's germline CDR1 is MNHEY and CDR2 SVGEGT. The CDR3 runs to 18 residues. The V end was cut by 7 bases, the J end by 0 bases, with 22 bases between.

The chain uses TRBV7-3 and TRBJ2-5; perhaps TRBD2 as D (5 bases). The CDR3 is 17 residues long. Trimming took 2 bases from V and 3 from J, leaving 19 bases between them. Germline assignment: CDR1 SGHTA and CDR2 FQGTGA. CDR3 residues: CASSLDPGGGFEETQYF. Here the CDR3 DNA reads TGTGCCAGCAGCTTAGACCCCGGCGGAGGATTCGAAGAGACCCAGTACTTC.

This clonotype was recorded at least ten times. The chain joins TRBV2 to TRBJ2-6; 9 bases align to TRBD2. V gave up 8 bases and J gave up 0 bases; unmatched junction bases: 8. Germline CDR1 is SNHLY and CDR2 is FYNNEI. This CDR3 comprises 17 residues. In DNA, the CDR3 is TGTGCCAGCCGCGGGGGGGCATCCTCCTCTGGGGCCAACGTCCTGACTTTC. Translation gives CASRGGASSSGANVLTF.

The chain is built from TRBV6-1 and TRBJ2-4, with TRBD1 matching over 7 bases. With 5 bases clipped from V and 0 bases from J, the junction kept 7 bases outside the gene matches. CDR1 and CDR2 (germline): MNHNS, SASEGT. The CDR3 has 16 amino acids. CDR3 DNA: TGTGCCAGCAGTCAGGGACAGATGATAGCCAAAAACATTCAGTACTTC. Translation gives CASSQGQMIAKNIQYF.

V gene TRBV10-3 combines with J gene TRBJ1-2; the match to TRBD1 covers 11 bases. The CDR3 is 13 residues long. The V and J ends lost 6 bases and 6 bases, in that order; junction bases with no gene match: 3. Germline V gene data show CDR1 as ENHRY and CDR2 as SYGVKD. CDR3 sequence (DNA): TGTGCCATCAGCCTGGGACAGGGGGATGGCTACACCTTC. Its translation is CAISLGQGDGYTF.

This clonotype was detected ten times or more. V gene TRBV6-2 or TRBV6-3 combines with J gene TRBJ1-2; a weak D match, TRBD1 (5 bases). This CDR3 has 15 amino acids. V was pared by 1 base and J by 8 bases, with 17 bases between. CDR1 and CDR2 from the germline V gene are MNHEY and SVGEGT. The CDR3 spells CASSYLHLRGGGYTF. The DNA for the CDR3 is TGTGCCAGCAGTTACTTACACCTGAGGGGAGGAGGCTACACCTTC.

This clonotype appeared many times. Compared with germline, one end of the junction differs, possibly owing to a read error. This chain joins TRBV11-2 and TRBJ1-1; D is unclear. Germline-derived CDR1 and CDR2 are SGHAT and FQNNGV. The CDR3 has 13 amino acids. The CDR3 here is CANSQALDGEAFF. CDR3 DNA sequence: TGTGCCAACAGCCAAGCCCTGGACGGTGAAGCTTTCTTT.

The chain employs TRBV6-1 and TRBJ2-5, with D possibly being TRBD1 (6 bases). V lost 6 bases and J 5 bases, leaving 19 bases between the germline ends. Germline-derived CDR1 and CDR2 are MNHNS and SASEGT. CDR3 length: 15 amino acids. The CDR3 loop reads CASRDNRDLLETQYF. The CDR3 DNA sequence: TGTGCCAGCAGGGACAACAGGGACCTCTTGGAGACCCAGTACTTC.

This clonotype was counted a few times. This chain uses TRBV27 with TRBJ1-1; D is undetermined. The CDR3 is made up of 13 amino acids. V shed 4 bases and J shed 5 bases, with 11 bases lying between them. Germline V gene lookup returns CDR1 MNHEY and CDR2 SMNVEV (reference sequence). The CDR3 loop is CASSSPRVTEAFF. The CDR3 bases are TGTGCCAGCAGTTCGCCTCGGGTGACTGAAGCTTTCTTT.

Many counts were recorded for this clonotype. The V and J genes are TRBV19 and TRBJ1-2, with D unresolved. This CDR3 region has 13 residues. The germline CDR1 and CDR2 sequences are LNHDA and SQIVND (reference sequence). V lost 8 bases to trimming and J lost 7 bases, with 17 bases between them. The CDR3 is CASSTLPHGGYTF. CDR3 DNA sequence: TGTGCCAGTTCGACCCTCCCCCACGGTGGCTACACCTTC. Full variable domain (remainder filled in from reference TRBV19 and TRBJ1-2): DGGITQSPKYLFRKEGQNVTLSCEQNLNHDAMYWYRQDPGQGLRLIYYSQIVNDFQKGDIAEGYSVSREKKESFPLTVTSAQKNPTAFYLCASSTLPHGGYTFGSGTRLTVV.

This clonotype showed up many times. This rearrangement joins TRBV4-1 to TRBJ1-2; D gene unclear. The V gene's germline CDR1 is MGHRA and CDR2 YSYEKL. This CDR3 is built from 16 residues. Trimming removed 1 base from V and 8 bases from J, with 20 bases in between. CDR3: CASSQVSLSGGGGYTF. The CDR3 region has the DNA TGCGCCAGCAGCCAAGTCAGTCTCAGTGGAGGAGGCGGCTACACCTTC.

This clonotype was seen ten or more times. The CDR3 spells CASSPDGGLSPQHF. The CDR3 bases are TGTGCCAGCAGTCCGGACGGTGGCTTGTCGCCCCAGCATTTT. The gene calls are TRBV6-1 and TRBJ1-5; D is unresolved. The V end was cut by 5 bases, the J end by 9 bases, with 17 bases between. Germline-derived CDR1 and CDR2 are MNHNS and SASEGT. The CDR3 has 14 amino acids.

The table lists this clonotype with many counts. The chain is built from TRBV10-3 and TRBJ2-7; D remains ambiguous. The V end was cut by 3 bases, the J end by 0 bases, with 6 bases between. This CDR3 has 13 amino acids. Germline loops: CDR1 ENHRY, CDR2 SYGVKD. CDR3: CAISDKGSYEQYF. CDR3 bases: TGTGCCATCAGTGACAAGGGCTCCTACGAGCAGTACTTC.

The chain uses TRBV20-1 and TRBJ2-5; the D gene could be TRBD1 or TRBD2 (6 bases each). The CDR3 runs 15 residues. Per germline, CDR1 DFQATT and CDR2 SNEGSKA (reference sequence). Trimming shortened V by 6 bases and J by 1 base, and 18 bases separated the two germline ends. CDR3 region: CSAEGGRYFQETQYF. In DNA form, the CDR3 reads TGCAGTGCCGAGGGGGGCCGCTACTTCCAAGAGACCCAGTACTTC.

The V and J genes are TRBV6-1 and TRBJ2-2; D not resolved. This CDR3 region has 14 residues. CDR1 is MNHNS and CDR2 is SASEGT in the germline V gene. V lost 1 base and J 3 bases, leaving 6 bases between the germline ends. CDR3 bases: TGTGCCAGCAGTGAAGGCGACCACACCGGGGAGCTGTTTTTT. It specifies CASSEGDHTGELFF.